The clone carrying this T cell receptor (beta chain) was picked up many times. Its antigen is undetermined. Over 18 months, lack of ophthalmopathy progression marked Graves' hyperthyroidism as stable. Pregnant or lactating patients were excluded, as were those with uncontrolled infection or other autoimmune disease. The data belong to a study of T cells in Graves' hyperthyroidism and ophthalmopathy. Study-level background: Blood from the periphery was taken at initial diagnosis, before any treatment.

The CDR3 extends over 15 amino acids. Germline-derived CDR1 and CDR2 are LGHDT and YNNKEL (reference sequence). Trimming took 2 bases from V and 0 from J; bases not matched to a gene: 3. Researchers took RNA transcripts and amplified the TCR beta CDR3 regions from them. The HTBI primer set drove a first-round RT-PCR of the TCR CDR3. Using its own MiXCR run on the multiplex PCR reads, TCRdb lists one record per CDR3 protein. The sample comprises 300,000 to 450,000 distinct CDR3 sequences, around 25% of which are singletons, and around 79% rests with the top ten. Whole-study results and caveats: Most clonotypes expanded in thyroid above 0.001 were likewise present in blood.

The receptor was isolated from a man aged 45-60 years with Graves' hyperthyroidism. Material: blood. The V call is TRBV3-1, the J call TRBJ1-1; 7 bases fit TRBD1. The CDR3 region has the DNA TGTGCCAGCAGCCAACTGGGACAGTTGAACACTGAAGCTTTCTTT. It is translated as CASSQLGQLNTEAFF.